This T cell receptor (beta chain) derives from a study of blood T cell repertoires in COVID-19. This clone was detected only once. Produced via immunoSEQ multiplex PCR; TCRdb's table is partial and in-frame only. Of approximately 300,000 clones in the sample, over 75% were seen once. The CDR3 length is 16 residues. V lost 5 bases and J lost 3, with 22 bases in between. Germline CDR1 reads GTSNPN; CDR2 reads SVGIG (reference sequence). The origin of this receptor is a woman aged 25 to 39 who had recovered from COVID-19. V and J are TRBV30 and TRBJ1-1; D is uncertain. Sequencing was done on a sample of PBMCs or T cells enriched from blood (not recorded which). The CDR3 loop is CAWLTYPGEKDTEAFF. In nucleotides, the CDR3 is TGTGCCTGGCTGACCTACCCGGGTGAAAAGGACACTGAAGCTTTCTTT.